The rows below give T cell receptor beta chains drawn from one sample of a study of beta chain features in type 1 diabetes. TCRdb's table, derived via immunoSEQ multiplex PCR, lists solely in-frame clones and lacks some. Here the sample spans some 150,000 clones, around an eighth being singletons. The sample consisted of central memory CD4+ T cells from blood. These TCRs come from a man younger than 30 with type 1 diabetes. Both conserved end residues are part of each CDR3. The D gene is left open where the match is weak. The size entry is marked missing in some rows and otherwise reads once, few, many or a size class.

CDR3 protein: CASSQVTGGSYEQYF; CDR3 DNA: TGCGCCAGCAGCCAAGTCACAGGGGGGTCCTACGAGCAGTACTTC; D gene: TRBD1; J gene: TRBJ2-7; V gene: TRBV4-1; clone size: .
CDR3 protein: CASRRGEGETQYF; CDR3 DNA: TGTGCCAGCAGACGGGGGGAGGGAGAGACCCAGTACTTC; D gene: TRBD2; J gene: TRBJ2-5; V gene: TRBV7-2; clone size: few
CDR3 protein: CASSKGGNLNYGYTF; CDR3 DNA: TGTGCCAGCAGCAAGGGTGGGAACTTAAACTATGGCTACACCTTC; D gene: .; J gene: TRBJ1-2; V gene: TRBV7-2; clone size: .
CDR3 protein: CASSISRLQYF; CDR3 DNA: TGTGCCAGTAGTATATCGCGGCTTCAGTACTTC; D gene: .; J gene: TRBJ2-4; V gene: TRBV19; clone size: .
CDR3 protein: CASSVGATNEKLFF; CDR3 DNA: TGTGCCAGCAGCGTCGGGGCAACTAATGAAAAACTGTTTTTT; D gene: .; J gene: TRBJ1-4; V gene: TRBV7-9; clone size: .
CDR3 protein: CASSSTPPTEAFF; CDR3 DNA: TGTGCCAGCAGCTCTACCCCGCCCACTGAAGCTTTCTTT; D gene: .; J gene: TRBJ1-1; V gene: TRBV7-9; clone size: few
CDR3 protein: CASSVALLAASSYNEQFF; CDR3 DNA: TGTGCCAGCAGCGTAGCTCTACTAGCGGCTAGCTCCTACAATGAGCAGTTCTTC; D gene: TRBD2; J gene: TRBJ2-1; V gene: TRBV9; clone size: .
CDR3 protein: CATSRGDTEAFF; CDR3 DNA: TGTGCCACCAGCAGGGGTGACACTGAAGCTTTCTTT; D gene: .; J gene: TRBJ1-1; V gene: TRBV15; clone size: .
CDR3 protein: CATSRLITSGRDTQYF; CDR3 DNA: TGTGCCACCAGCCGCCTAATTACTAGCGGGCGGGATACGCAGTATTTT; D gene: TRBD2; J gene: TRBJ2-3; V gene: TRBV15; clone size: .
CDR3 protein: CASSPFSEGHQPQHF; CDR3 DNA: TGTGCCAGCTCACCTTTCTCAGAGGGGCATCAGCCCCAGCATTTT; D gene: .; J gene: TRBJ1-5; V gene: TRBV18; clone size: few
CDR3 protein: CAISDPRAGNTIYF; CDR3 DNA: TGTGCCATCAGTGACCCCAGGGCTGGAAACACCATATATTTT; D gene: .; J gene: TRBJ1-3; V gene: TRBV10-3; clone size: .
CDR3 protein: CAFKPSQHF; CDR3 DNA: TGTGCCTTCAAACCGTCCCAGCATTTT; D gene: .; J gene: TRBJ1-5; V gene: TRBV9; clone size: .
CDR3 protein: CASSKDSRLDYGYTF; CDR3 DNA: TGTGCCAGCAGCAAAGACAGCCGCCTAGACTATGGCTACACCTTC; D gene: .; J gene: TRBJ1-2; V gene: TRBV21-1; clone size: .
CDR3 protein: CAIRALDRANTEAFF; CDR3 DNA: TGTGCCATCAGAGCCTTGGACAGGGCTAACACTGAAGCTTTCTTT; D gene: TRBD1; J gene: TRBJ1-1; V gene: TRBV10-3; clone size: many
CDR3 protein: CASSWWADTQYF; CDR3 DNA: TGTGCCAGCAGCTGGTGGGCAGATACGCAGTATTTT; D gene: .; J gene: TRBJ2-3; V gene: TRBV11-2; clone size: .
CDR3 protein: CAWSVHLVSSSYNEQFF; CDR3 DNA: TGTGCCTGGAGTGTACATTTGGTGTCGAGCTCCTACAATGAGCAGTTCTTC; D gene: .; J gene: TRBJ2-1; V gene: TRBV30; clone size: few
CDR3 protein: CSARKAREQYF; CDR3 DNA: TGCAGTGCTAGAAAGGCCCGCGAGCAGTACTTC; D gene: .; J gene: TRBJ2-7; V gene: TRBV20-1; clone size: few